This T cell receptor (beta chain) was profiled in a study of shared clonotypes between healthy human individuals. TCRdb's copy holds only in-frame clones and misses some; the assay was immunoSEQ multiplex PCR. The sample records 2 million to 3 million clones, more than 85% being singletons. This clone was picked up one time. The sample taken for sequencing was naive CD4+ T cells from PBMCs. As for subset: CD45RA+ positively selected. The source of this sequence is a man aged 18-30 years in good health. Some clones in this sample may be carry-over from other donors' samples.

CDR3: CASSRLDRGAEAFF. CDR3 in DNA: TGTGCCAGCAGCAGATTGGACAGGGGTGCTGAAGCTTTCTTT. The V gene is TRBV9, the J gene TRBJ1-1; TRBD1 matches 9 bases. The CDR3 consists of 14 residues. V lost 4 bases, J lost 6 bases, and 7 bases stayed unmatched. Germline V gene lookup returns CDR1 SGDLS and CDR2 YYNGEE.